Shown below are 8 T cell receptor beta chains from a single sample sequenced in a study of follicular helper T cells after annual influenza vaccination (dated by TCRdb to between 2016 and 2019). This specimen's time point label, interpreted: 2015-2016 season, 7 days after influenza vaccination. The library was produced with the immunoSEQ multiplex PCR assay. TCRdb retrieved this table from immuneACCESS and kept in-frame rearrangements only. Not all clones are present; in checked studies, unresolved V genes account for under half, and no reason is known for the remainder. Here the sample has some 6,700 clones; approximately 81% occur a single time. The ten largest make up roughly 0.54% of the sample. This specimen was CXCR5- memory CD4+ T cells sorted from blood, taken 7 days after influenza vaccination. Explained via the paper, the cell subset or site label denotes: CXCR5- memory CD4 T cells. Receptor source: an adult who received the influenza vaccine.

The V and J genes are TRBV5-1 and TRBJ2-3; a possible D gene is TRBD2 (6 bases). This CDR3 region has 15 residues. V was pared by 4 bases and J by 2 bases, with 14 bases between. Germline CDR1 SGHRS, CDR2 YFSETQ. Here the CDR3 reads CASSQGLRLTDTQYF. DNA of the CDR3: TGCGCCAGCAGCCAGGGACTGCGGCTCACAGATACGCAGTATTTT.

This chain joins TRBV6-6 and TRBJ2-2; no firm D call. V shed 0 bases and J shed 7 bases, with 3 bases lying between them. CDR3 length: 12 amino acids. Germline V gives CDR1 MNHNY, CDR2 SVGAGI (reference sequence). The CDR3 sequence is CASSYSYGELFF. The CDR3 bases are TGTGCCAGCAGTTACTCTTACGGGGAGCTGTTTTTT.

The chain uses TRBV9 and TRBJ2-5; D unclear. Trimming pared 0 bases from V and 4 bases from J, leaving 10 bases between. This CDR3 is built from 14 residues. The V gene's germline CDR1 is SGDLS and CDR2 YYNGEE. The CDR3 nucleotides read TGTGCCAGCAGCGTAGATGTTACGGGAGAGACCCAGTACTTC. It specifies CASSVDVTGETQYF. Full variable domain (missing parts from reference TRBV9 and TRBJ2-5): DSGVTQTPKHLITATGQRVTLRCSPRSGDLSVYWYQQSLDQGLQFLIQYYNGEERAKGNILERFSAQQFPDLHSELNLSSLELGDSALYFCASSVDVTGETQYFGPGTRLLVL.

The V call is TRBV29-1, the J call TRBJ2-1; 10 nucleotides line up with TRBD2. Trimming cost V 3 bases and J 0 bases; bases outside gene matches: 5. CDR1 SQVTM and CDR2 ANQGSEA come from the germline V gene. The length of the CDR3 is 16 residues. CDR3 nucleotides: TGCAGCGTTGAGAGCGGGAGGGGTGGCTCCTACAATGAGCAGTTCTTC. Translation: CSVESGRGGSYNEQFF.

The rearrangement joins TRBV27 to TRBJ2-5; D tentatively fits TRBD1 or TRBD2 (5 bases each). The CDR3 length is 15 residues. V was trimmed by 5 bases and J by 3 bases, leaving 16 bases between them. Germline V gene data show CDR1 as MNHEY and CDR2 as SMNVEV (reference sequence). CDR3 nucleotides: TGTGCCAGCAGTACCGGGGCAGGGCGGGAAGAGACCCAGTACTTC. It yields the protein CASSTGAGREETQYF.

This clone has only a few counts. CDR3 sequence: CASSTWDRGGYGNQPQHF. The CDR3 nucleotides are TGTGCCAGCAGTACCTGGGACAGGGGGGGTTACGGCAATCAGCCCCAGCATTTT. V gene TRBV28 combines with J gene TRBJ1-5; TRBD1 aligns across 11 bases. Germline V gene sequence: CDR1 MDHEN, CDR2 SYDVKM. The CDR3 is 18 amino acids. J gave up 2 bases and V 5 bases, and 11 bases lay outside the gene matches.

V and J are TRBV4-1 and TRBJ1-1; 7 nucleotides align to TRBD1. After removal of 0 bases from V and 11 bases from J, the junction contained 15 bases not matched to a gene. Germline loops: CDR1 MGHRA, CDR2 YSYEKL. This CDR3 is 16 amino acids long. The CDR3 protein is CASSQEPGQGVLPAFF. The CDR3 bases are TGCGCCAGCAGCCAAGAACCTGGCCAGGGGGTTTTACCGGCTTTCTTT.

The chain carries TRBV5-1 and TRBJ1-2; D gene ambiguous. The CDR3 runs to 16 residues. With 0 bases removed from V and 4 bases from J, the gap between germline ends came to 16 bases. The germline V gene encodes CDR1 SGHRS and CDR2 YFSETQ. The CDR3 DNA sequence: TGCGCCAGCAGCTTGGACGGAGGGAGGGTTTCCTATGGCTACACCTTC. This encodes CASSLDGGRVSYGYTF.